This T cell receptor beta chain is from a study of blood T cells in healthy people across ages. Study-level points and caveats: Age showed a roughly linear inverse relationship with TCR beta diversity per million T cells. Without sorted subsets, naive and antigen-experienced compartments could not be conclusively compared.

Germline CDR1 is SGDLS and CDR2 is YYNGEE. The CDR3 totals 13 residues. V dropped 1 base and J dropped 7 bases, with 12 bases sitting between them. This clonotype was seen ten or more times. Its antigen is unidentified. Then a second PCR, running about 6 to 11 cycles, was carried out with a sample-barcoded 5' primer and a J-beta primer mix. TCRdb re-called the 5' RACE reads with MiXCR, one entry per CDR3 protein. The table lists about 780,000 distinct CDR3 sequences, approximately 65% of them singletons, with around 30% in the top ten. Total RNA, at least 6 micrograms per sample, came from PBMCs. This TCR came from a man aged 25-45 years in good health. The specimen sequenced was blood. This chain connects TRBV9 to TRBJ2-7; D uncertain. The CDR3 protein is CASSVIPEEEQYF. The CDR3 DNA is TGTGCCAGCAGCGTAATCCCCGAGGAAGAGCAGTACTTC.